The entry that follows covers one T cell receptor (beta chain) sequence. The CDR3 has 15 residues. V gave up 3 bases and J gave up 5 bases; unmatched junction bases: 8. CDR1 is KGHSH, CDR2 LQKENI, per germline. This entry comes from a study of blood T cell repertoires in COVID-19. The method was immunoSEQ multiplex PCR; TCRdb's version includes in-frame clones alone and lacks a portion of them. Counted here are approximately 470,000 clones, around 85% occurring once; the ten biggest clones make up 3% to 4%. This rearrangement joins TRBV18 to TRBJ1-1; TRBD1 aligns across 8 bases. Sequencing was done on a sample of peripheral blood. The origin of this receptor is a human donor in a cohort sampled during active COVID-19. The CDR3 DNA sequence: TGTGCCAGCTCACCTGACCGGACAGGGTGGACTGAAGCTTTCTTT. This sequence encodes CASSPDRTGWTEAFF.